This T cell receptor (beta chain) was found in a study of T-cell memory formation after mild COVID-19. The CDR3 loop spans 14 amino acids. From germline, CDR1 is DFQATT and CDR2 SNEGSKA (reference sequence). The V and J ends lost 1 base and 6 bases respectively, with 15 bases between them. TCRdb analysed the 5' RACE reads with MiXCR anew, one entry per CDR3 protein. The sample records about 290,000 distinct CDR3 sequences, about 16% being singletons. Sample: PBMCs or a T cell subset sorted from them (not recorded which). The receptor's source is a man aged 18 to 30 who had mild COVID-19 (a few samples of this study predate the infection). Cell type and time point are not known. The rearrangement uses TRBV20-1 and TRBJ1-1, with D perhaps TRBD1 (5 bases). The CDR3 loop reads CSARGAHGDAEAFF. The CDR3 DNA sequence: TGCAGTGCTAGAGGGGCCCATGGGGACGCTGAAGCTTTCTTT.